This note documents a single TCR beta chain sequence. Original analysis: Reference gene primers were amplified, and this amplification served to estimate nucleated cell counts. This table comes from immunoSEQ multiplex PCR, and its TCRdb copy is limited to in-frame clones, with some not included. The V and J calls and the clone size are those of that table, but D and trimming were determined from the DNA. The sample carries roughly 66,000 clones, approximately 82% recorded once. The data originate from a study of blood T cell repertoires in COVID-19. Background on the study: Spain, Italy and the United States supplied samples that represented acute and convalescent COVID-19. Sources were T cells, B-cell-depleted T cells, or PBMCs; the material itself was cDNA or gDNA.

Sequenced: peripheral blood. This TCR was recovered from a man aged 60-69 years with acute or convalescent COVID-19.

CDR3 coding DNA: TGTGCCACCTCGGACAGGGGGTTGTATGAGCAGTTCTTC. Amino acids: CATSDRGLYEQFF. The chain has TRBV19 and TRBJ2-1; 10 nucleotides align to TRBD1. CDR1 and CDR2 from the germline V gene are LNHDA and SQIVND (reference sequence). This CDR3 region has 13 residues. Trimming took 10 bases from V and 8 from J; bases not matched to a gene: 8.